This T cell receptor beta chain appears in the sequencing data of a study of T cells after yellow fever vaccination. Points from the study as a whole: The bulk population could contribute abundant contaminating clonotypes to FACS-sorted repertoires.

TCRdb re-derived calls from the 5' RACE reads in MiXCR, one entry per CDR3 protein. The sample contains 500,000 to 550,000 distinct CDR3 sequences, around a fifth of which appear only once. With 4 bases removed from V and 4 bases from J, the gap between germline ends came to 11 bases. Germline CDR1 reads SQVTM; CDR2 reads ANQGSEA. This CDR3 region has 13 residues. This clonotype has only a few counts. Its antigen is unknown. V usage is TRBV29-1 and J usage is TRBJ1-5; no clear D gene. This sequence originates from a man younger than 35 who received the YFV17D yellow fever vaccine. The sample here was PBMCs, taken approximately 20 days after the first yellow fever vaccination. The CDR3 DNA reads as TGCAGCGTTGCGGGCAGTCCAAATCAGCCCCAGCATTTT. It specifies CSVAGSPNQPQHF.